This TCR beta chain emerged from a study of blood T cells in healthy people across ages. Across the whole study: About one barcoded TCR beta cDNA was captured per two T cells. Study conclusions and caveats: A roughly linear age-dependent decrease characterized TCR beta diversity per million T cells. A conclusive naive versus antigen-experienced comparison was prevented by the unsorted PBMCs.

Trimming removed 2 bases from V and 0 bases from J; junction bases left unmatched: 15. Germline loops: CDR1 LGHDT, CDR2 YNNKEL (reference sequence). The CDR3 spans 20 residues. As for this clonotype: What it recognizes is unknown.

Then a second PCR, running roughly 6 to 12 cycles, was carried out with a sample-barcoded 5' primer and a J-beta primer mix. Using its own MiXCR run on the 5' RACE reads, TCRdb lists one record per CDR3 protein. Counted here are about a million distinct CDR3 sequences, just over 50% occurring once; the ten biggest clones make up about 21%. The specimen sequenced was blood. This TCR was recovered from an older woman in good health. The chain employs TRBV3-1 and TRBJ2-3; 9 bases fit TRBD2. CDR3 sequence: CASSQLGGRADRTSTDTQYF. In nucleotides, the CDR3 is TGTGCCAGCAGCCAACTTGGCGGGAGGGCCGACAGAACTAGCACAGATACGCAGTATTTT.